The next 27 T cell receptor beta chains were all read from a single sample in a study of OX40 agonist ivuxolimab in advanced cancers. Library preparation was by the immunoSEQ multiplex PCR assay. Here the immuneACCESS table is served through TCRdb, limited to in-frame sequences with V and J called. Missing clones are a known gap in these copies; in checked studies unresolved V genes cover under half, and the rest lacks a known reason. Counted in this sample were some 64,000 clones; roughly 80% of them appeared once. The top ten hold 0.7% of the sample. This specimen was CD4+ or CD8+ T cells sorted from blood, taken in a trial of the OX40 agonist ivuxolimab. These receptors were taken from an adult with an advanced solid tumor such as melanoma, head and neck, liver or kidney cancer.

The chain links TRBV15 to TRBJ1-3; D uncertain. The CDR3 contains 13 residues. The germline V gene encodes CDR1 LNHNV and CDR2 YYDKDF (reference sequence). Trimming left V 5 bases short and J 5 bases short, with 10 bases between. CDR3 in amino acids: CATSGRDRNTIYF. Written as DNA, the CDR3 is TGTGCCACCAGCGGGCGGGATAGAAACACCATATATTTT.

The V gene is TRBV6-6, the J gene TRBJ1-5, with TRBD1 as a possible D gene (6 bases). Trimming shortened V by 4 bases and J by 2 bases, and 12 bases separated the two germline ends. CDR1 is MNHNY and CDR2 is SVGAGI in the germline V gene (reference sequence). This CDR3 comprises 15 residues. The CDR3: CASSFSGEGNQPQHF. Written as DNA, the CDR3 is TGTGCCAGCAGTTTCTCAGGGGAGGGCAATCAGCCCCAGCATTTT.

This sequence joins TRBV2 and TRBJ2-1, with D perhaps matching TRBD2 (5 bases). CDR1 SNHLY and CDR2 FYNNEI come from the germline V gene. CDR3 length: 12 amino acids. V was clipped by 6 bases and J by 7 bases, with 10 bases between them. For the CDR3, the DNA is TGTGCCAGCAGGGGAGTTTTTAATGAGCAGTTCTTC. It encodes CASRGVFNEQFF.

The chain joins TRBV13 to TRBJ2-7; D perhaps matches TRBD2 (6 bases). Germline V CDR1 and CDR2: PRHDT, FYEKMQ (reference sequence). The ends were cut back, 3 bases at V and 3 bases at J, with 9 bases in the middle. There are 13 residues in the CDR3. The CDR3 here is CASSLQGGYEQYF. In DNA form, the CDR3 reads TGTGCCAGCAGCTTGCAGGGAGGCTACGAGCAGTACTTC. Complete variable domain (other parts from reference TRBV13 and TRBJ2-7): AAGVIQSPRHLIKEKRETATLKCYPIPRHDTVYWYQQGPGQDPQFLISFYEKMQSDKGSIPDRFSAQQFSDYHSELNMSSLELGDSALYFCASSLQGGYEQYFGPGTRLTVT.

DNA for the CDR3: TGTGCCAGCAGCCCCCGCGCGGGGCCCCTCGACAATGAGCAGTTCTTC. Amino acids: CASSPRAGPLDNEQFF. The chain combines TRBV5-4 with TRBJ2-1; tentative D call: TRBD2 (6 bases). Trimming took 4 bases from V and 5 from J, leaving 19 bases between them. Germline V gene lookup returns CDR1 SGHNT and CDR2 YYREEE (reference sequence). The CDR3 length is 16 residues.

The CDR3 DNA reads as TGTGCCAGCAGGAGGGCGGCGGGAGTAGGGGCCGGGGAGCTGTTTTTT. Its translation: CASRRAAGVGAGELFF. The chain carries TRBV2 and TRBJ2-2, with 7 bases fitting TRBD2. The ends lost 6 bases at V and 6 bases at J; junction bases unmatched: 13. This CDR3 contains 16 residues. The germline CDR1 and CDR2 sequences are SNHLY and FYNNEI.

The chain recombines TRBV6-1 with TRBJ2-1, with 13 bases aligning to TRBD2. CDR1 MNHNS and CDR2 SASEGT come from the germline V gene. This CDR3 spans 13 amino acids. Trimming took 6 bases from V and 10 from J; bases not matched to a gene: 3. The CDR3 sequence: CASRGLAGEEQFF. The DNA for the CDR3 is TGTGCCAGCAGAGGACTAGCGGGAGAAGAGCAGTTCTTC.

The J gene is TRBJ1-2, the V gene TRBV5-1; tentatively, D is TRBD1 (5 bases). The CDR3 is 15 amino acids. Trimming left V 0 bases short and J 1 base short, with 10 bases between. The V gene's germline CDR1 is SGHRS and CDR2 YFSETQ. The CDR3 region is CASSLGGTFNYGYTF. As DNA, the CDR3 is TGCGCCAGCAGCTTGGGAGGGACCTTTAACTATGGCTACACCTTC.

The CDR3 sequence is CSVTQQGHEQFF. In nucleotides, the CDR3 is TGCAGCGTGACACAACAGGGCCATGAGCAGTTCTTC. V usage is TRBV29-1 and J usage is TRBJ2-1; weak D call: TRBD1 (6 bases). The V end was cut by 6 bases, the J end by 8 bases, with 14 bases between. Germline values: CDR1 SQVTM, CDR2 ANQGSEA. This CDR3 has 12 amino acids.

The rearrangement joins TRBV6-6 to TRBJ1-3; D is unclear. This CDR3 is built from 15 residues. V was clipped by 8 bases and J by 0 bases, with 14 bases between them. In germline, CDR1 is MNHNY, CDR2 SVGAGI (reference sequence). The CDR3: CASGDGITSGNTIYF. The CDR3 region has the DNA TGTGCCAGCGGGGATGGCATAACCTCTGGAAACACCATATATTTT.

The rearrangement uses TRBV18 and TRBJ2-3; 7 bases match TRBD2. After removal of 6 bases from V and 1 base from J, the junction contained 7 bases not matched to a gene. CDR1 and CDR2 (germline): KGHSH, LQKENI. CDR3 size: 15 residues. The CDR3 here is CASSQTGGRTDTQYF. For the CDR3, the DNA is TGTGCCAGCTCCCAAACGGGAGGTCGCACAGATACGCAGTATTTT.

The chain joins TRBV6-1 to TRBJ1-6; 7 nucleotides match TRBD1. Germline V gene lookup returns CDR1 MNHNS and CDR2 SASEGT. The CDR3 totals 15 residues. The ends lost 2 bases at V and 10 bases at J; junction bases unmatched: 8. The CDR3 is CASSERLGGGSPLHF. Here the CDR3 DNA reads TGTGCCAGCAGTGAACGGTTAGGGGGCGGATCACCCCTCCACTTT.

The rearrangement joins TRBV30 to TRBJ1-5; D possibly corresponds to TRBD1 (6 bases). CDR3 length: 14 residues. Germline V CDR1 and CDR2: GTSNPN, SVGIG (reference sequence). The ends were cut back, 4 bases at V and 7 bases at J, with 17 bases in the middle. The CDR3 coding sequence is TGTGCCTGGACTCGAGGGGGTGGGCGACAGCCCCAGCATTTT. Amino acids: CAWTRGGGRQPQHF.

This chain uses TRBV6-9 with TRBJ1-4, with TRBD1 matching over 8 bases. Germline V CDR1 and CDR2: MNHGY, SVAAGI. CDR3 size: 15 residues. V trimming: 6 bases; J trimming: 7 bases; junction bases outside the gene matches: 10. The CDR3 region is CASRGDRSDIEKLFF. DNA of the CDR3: TGTGCCAGCAGGGGGGACAGGTCCGACATTGAAAAACTGTTTTTT.

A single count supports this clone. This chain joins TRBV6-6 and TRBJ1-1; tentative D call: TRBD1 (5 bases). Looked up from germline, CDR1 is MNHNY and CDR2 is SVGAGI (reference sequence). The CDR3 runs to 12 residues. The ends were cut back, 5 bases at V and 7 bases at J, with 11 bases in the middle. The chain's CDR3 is CASSTGFGEAFF. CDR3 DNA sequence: TGTGCCAGCAGTACAGGATTCGGTGAAGCTTTCTTT.

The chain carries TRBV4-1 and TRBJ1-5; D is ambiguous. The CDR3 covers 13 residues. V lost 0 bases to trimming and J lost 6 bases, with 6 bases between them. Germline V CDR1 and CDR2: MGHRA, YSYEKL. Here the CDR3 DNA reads TGCGCCAGCAGCCAAGAGGTGCGTCAGCCCCAGCATTTT. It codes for CASSQEVRQPQHF.

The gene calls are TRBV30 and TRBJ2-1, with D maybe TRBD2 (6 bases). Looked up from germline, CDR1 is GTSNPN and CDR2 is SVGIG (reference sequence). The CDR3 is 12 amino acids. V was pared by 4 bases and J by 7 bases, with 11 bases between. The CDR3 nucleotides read TGTGCCTGGAATCCTGGGGGGAATGAGCAGTTCTTC. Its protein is CAWNPGGNEQFF.

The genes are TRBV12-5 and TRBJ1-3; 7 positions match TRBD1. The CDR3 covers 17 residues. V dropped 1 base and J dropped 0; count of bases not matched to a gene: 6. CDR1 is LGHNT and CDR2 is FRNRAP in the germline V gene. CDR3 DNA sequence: TGTGCTAGTGGTTTGGCCCTACAGGGGCTCTCTGGAAACACCATATATTTT. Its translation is CASGLALQGLSGNTIYF. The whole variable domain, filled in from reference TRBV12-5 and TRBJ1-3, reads DARVTQTPRHKVTEMGQEVTMRCQPILGHNTVFWYRQTMMQGLELLAYFRNRAPLDDSGMPKDRFSAEMPDATLATLKIQPSEPRDSAVYFCASGLALQGLSGNTIYFGEGSWLTVV.

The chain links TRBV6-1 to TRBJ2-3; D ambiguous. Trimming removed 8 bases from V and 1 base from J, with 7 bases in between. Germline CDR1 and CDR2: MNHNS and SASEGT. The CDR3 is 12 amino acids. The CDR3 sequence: CASAFRTDTQYF. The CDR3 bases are TGTGCCAGCGCCTTCCGCACAGATACGCAGTATTTT.

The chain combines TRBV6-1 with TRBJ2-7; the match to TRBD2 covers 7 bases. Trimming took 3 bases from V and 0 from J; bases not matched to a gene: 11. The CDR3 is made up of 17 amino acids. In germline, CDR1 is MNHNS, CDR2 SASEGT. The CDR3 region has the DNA TGTGCCAGCAGTGAGTCAGGCGAGCGGGAAAACTCCTACGAGCAGTACTTC. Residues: CASSESGERENSYEQYF.

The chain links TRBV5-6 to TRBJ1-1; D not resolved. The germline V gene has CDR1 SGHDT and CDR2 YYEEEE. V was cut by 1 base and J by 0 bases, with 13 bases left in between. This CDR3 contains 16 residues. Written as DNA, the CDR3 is TGTGCCAGCAGCTTGTCTTATGGGGATATGAACACTGAAGCTTTCTTT. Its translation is CASSLSYGDMNTEAFF. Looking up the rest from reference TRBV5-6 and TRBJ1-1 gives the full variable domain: DAGVTQSPTHLIKTRGQQVTLRCSPKSGHDTVSWYQQALGQGPQFIFQYYEEEERQRGNFPDRFSGHQFPNYSSELNVNALLLGDSALYLCASSLSYGDMNTEAFFGQGTRLTVV.

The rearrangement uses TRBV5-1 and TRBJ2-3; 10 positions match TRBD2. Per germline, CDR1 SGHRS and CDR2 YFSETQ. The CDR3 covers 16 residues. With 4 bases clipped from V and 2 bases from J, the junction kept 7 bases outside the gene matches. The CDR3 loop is CASSPRTSGATDTQYF. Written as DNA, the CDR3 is TGCGCCAGCAGCCCCAGGACTAGCGGAGCCACAGATACGCAGTATTTT. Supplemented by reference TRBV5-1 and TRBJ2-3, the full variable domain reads KAGVTQTPRYLIKTRGQQVTLSCSPISGHRSVSWYQQTPGQGLQFLFEYFSETQRNKGNFPGRFSGRQFSNSRSEMNVSTLELGDSALYLCASSPRTSGATDTQYFGPGTRLTVL.

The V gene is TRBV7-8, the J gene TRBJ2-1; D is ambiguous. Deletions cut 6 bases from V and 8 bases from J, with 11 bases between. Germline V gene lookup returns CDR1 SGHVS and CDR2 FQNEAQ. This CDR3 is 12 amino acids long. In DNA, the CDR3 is TGTGCCAGCAGTCACTCCGACTATGAGCAGTTCTTC. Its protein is CASSHSDYEQFF.

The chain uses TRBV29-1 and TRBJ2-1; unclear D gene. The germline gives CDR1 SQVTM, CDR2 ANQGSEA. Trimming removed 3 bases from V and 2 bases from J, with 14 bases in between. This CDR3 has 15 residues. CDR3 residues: CSVDGLQSAYNEQFF. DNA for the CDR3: TGCAGCGTTGATGGGCTCCAGAGTGCCTACAATGAGCAGTTCTTC.

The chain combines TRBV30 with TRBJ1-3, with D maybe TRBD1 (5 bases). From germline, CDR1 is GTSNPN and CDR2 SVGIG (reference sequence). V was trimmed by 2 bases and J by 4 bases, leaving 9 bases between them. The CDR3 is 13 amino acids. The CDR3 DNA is TGTGCCTGGAGTTCAGGGTTCGGAAACACCATATATTTT. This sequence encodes CAWSSGFGNTIYF.

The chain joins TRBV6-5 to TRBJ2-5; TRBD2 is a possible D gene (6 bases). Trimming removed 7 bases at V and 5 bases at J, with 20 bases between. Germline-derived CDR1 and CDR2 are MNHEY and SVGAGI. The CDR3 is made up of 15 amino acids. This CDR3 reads CASTPRLGGRETQYF. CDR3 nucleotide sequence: TGTGCCAGCACCCCCAGATTAGGAGGGCGGGAGACCCAGTACTTC.

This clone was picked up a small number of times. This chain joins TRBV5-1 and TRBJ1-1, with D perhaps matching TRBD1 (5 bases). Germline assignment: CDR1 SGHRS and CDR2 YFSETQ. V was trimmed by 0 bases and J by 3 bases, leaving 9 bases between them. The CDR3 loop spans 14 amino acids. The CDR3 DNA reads TGCGCCAGCAGCTTGGAGGAGGGGTACACTGAAGCTTTCTTT. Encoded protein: CASSLEEGYTEAFF.